The 25 T cell receptor beta chains below were found in one sample sequenced in a study of blood T cell repertoires in COVID-19. Assay used: immunoSEQ multiplex PCR; TCRdb lists only in-frame clones, some missing. The profile shows fewer than 500,000 clones, around 87% of them singletons. Sequencing was done on a sample of PBMCs or T cells enriched from blood (not recorded which). These receptors all stem from a woman aged 30 to 39 with acute COVID-19.

The J gene is TRBJ2-5, the V gene TRBV5-1; D is perhaps TRBD2 (5 bases). Germline V gives CDR1 SGHRS, CDR2 YFSETQ. With 0 bases removed from V and 5 bases from J, the gap between germline ends came to 14 bases. There are 15 residues in the CDR3. CDR3 region: CASSLGPGDRETQYF. The CDR3 DNA sequence: TGCGCCAGCAGCTTGGGGCCCGGGGATCGGGAGACCCAGTACTTC. Full variable domain (missing parts from reference TRBV5-1 and TRBJ2-5): KAGVTQTPRYLIKTRGQQVTLSCSPISGHRSVSWYQQTPGQGLQFLFEYFSETQRNKGNFPGRFSGRQFSNSRSEMNVSTLELGDSALYLCASSLGPGDRETQYFGPGTRLLVL.

This chain uses TRBV11-3 with TRBJ1-1; D is undetermined. This CDR3 has 13 residues. From germline, CDR1 is SGHNT and CDR2 YENEEA. Trimming shortened V by 0 bases and J by 1 base, and 3 bases separated the two germline ends. CDR3 DNA: TGTGCCAGCAGCTTAGATCGGAACACTGAAGCTTTCTTT. This gives the protein CASSLDRNTEAFF.

The chain uses TRBV5-1 and TRBJ2-2; 14 bases align to TRBD2. From germline, CDR1 is SGHRS and CDR2 YFSETQ. V trimming: 1 base; J trimming: 4 bases; junction bases outside the gene matches: 6. The CDR3 contains 18 residues. The CDR3 reads CASSLMGTSGGSTGELFF. The CDR3 bases are TGCGCCAGCAGCTTGATGGGGACTAGCGGGGGAAGCACCGGGGAGCTGTTTTTT.

The chain couples TRBV2 to TRBJ2-7, with D hard to call. The germline CDR1 and CDR2 sequences are SNHLY and FYNNEI. The CDR3 has 16 residues. Trimming pared 1 base from V and 0 bases from J, leaving 13 bases between. CDR3 loop: CASSEEAPADSYEQYF. As DNA, the CDR3 is TGTGCCAGCAGTGAAGAAGCGCCAGCCGACTCCTACGAGCAGTACTTC.

The chain recombines TRBV19 with TRBJ1-1, with TRBD1 matching 7 bases. Looked up from germline, CDR1 is LNHDA and CDR2 is SQIVND (reference sequence). The junction had 6 bases not matched to a gene; V was cut back by 7 bases and J by 4 bases. The length of the CDR3 is 13 residues. The CDR3 region is CASNPGGGTEAFF. The CDR3 DNA reads TGTGCCAGTAACCCAGGGGGTGGCACTGAAGCTTTCTTT.

The count of this clone is one. The chain uses TRBV24-1 and TRBJ1-5, with D possibly being TRBD1 (6 bases). V gave up 0 bases and J gave up 6 bases, with 11 bases separating them. Per the germline V gene, CDR1 is KGHDR and CDR2 is SFDVKD. CDR3 size: 15 residues. The CDR3 loop is CATSDLIQGGQPQHF. CDR3 in DNA: TGTGCCACCAGTGATTTGATACAGGGCGGTCAGCCCCAGCATTTT.

This clone has only a few counts. CDR3 amino acids: CASSLNPGSGEQYF. In nucleotides, the CDR3 is TGTGCCAGCAGCCTTAACCCGGGGTCGGGGGAGCAGTACTTC. The V call is TRBV7-2, the J call TRBJ2-7, with D tentatively TRBD2 (5 bases). V was pared by 5 bases and J by 7 bases, with 18 bases between. CDR1 is SGHTA and CDR2 is FQGNSA in the germline V gene. This CDR3 is 14 amino acids long.

The chain has TRBV4-1 and TRBJ2-2, with TRBD1 identical over 10 bases. Germline loops: CDR1 MGHRA, CDR2 YSYEKL. The CDR3 has 15 residues. The V gene end was trimmed by 5 bases and the J gene end by 9 bases; junction bases not matched to a gene: 9. The CDR3 coding sequence is TGCGCCAGCAGCGCGGGACAGGGGTATTTCCGGGAGCTGTTTTTT. Residues: CASSAGQGYFRELFF.

V is TRBV27 and J is TRBJ1-2, with TRBD1 as a possible D gene (5 bases). Trimming took off 3 bases at V and 4 bases at J, with 15 bases between the two ends. Germline V gene sequence: CDR1 MNHEY, CDR2 SMNVEV (reference sequence). This CDR3 region has 15 residues. The CDR3 region is CASSLGGTGVYGYTF. CDR3 DNA: TGTGCCAGCAGTTTGGGCGGGACGGGGGTCTATGGCTACACCTTC.

The chain uses TRBV6-5 and TRBJ1-1; D uncertain. The germline V and J ends were trimmed by 7 bases and 1 base, with 10 bases remaining between them. The CDR3 consists of 13 residues. CDR1 and CDR2 (germline): MNHEY, SVGAGI. The CDR3 nucleotides are TGTGCCAGCACTCTCCGAGGGAACACTGAAGCTTTCTTT. It translates to CASTLRGNTEAFF.

This clone is a singleton in its sample. This rearrangement joins TRBV2 to TRBJ2-2; possible D gene TRBD1, 6 bases. The length of the CDR3 is 15 residues. Trimming stripped 6 bases from V and 0 bases from J, with 11 bases between. Looked up from germline, CDR1 is SNHLY and CDR2 is FYNNEI. The CDR3 region is CASRRGQANTGELFF. For the CDR3, the DNA is TGTGCCAGCAGGAGGGGACAAGCGAACACCGGGGAGCTGTTTTTT.

V is TRBV30 and J is TRBJ2-3; 10 bases fit TRBD1. The V gene's germline CDR1 is GTSNPN and CDR2 SVGIG (reference sequence). The CDR3 spans 19 residues. Trimming took 5 bases from V and 5 from J; bases not matched to a gene: 22. CDR3 region: CAWEPDRGWFRVPQDTQYF. The CDR3 DNA reads as TGTGCCTGGGAACCGGACAGGGGGTGGTTTCGGGTCCCGCAAGATACGCAGTATTTT.

The chain recombines TRBV20-1 with TRBJ2-3; TRBD2 matches at 7 bases. V lost 3 bases to trimming and J lost 2 bases; unmatched junction nucleotides: 5. Germline CDR1 reads DFQATT; CDR2 reads SNEGSKA (reference sequence). This CDR3 has 14 amino acids. DNA of the CDR3: TGCAGTGCTAGTTCTAGCGGAATCACAGATACGCAGTATTTT. This sequence encodes CSASSSGITDTQYF.

V usage is TRBV4-3 and J usage is TRBJ2-1; 7 bases agree with TRBD1. V was clipped by 1 base and J by 0 bases; unmatched bases: 6. The CDR3 loop spans 17 amino acids. CDR1 and CDR2 from the germline V gene are LGHNA and YSLEER. The CDR3 here is CASSQARAGGSYNEQFF. For the CDR3, the DNA is TGCGCCAGCAGCCAAGCGCGGGCAGGGGGCTCCTACAATGAGCAGTTCTTC.

The chain carries TRBV29-1 and TRBJ1-1; 8 bases are shared with TRBD1. Germline CDR1 and CDR2: SQVTM and ANQGSEA. The V gene end was trimmed by 4 bases and the J gene end by 5 bases; junction bases not matched to a gene: 6. The CDR3 consists of 13 residues. The CDR3 DNA reads as TGCAGCGTTGTCAGGGGGCGGTATACTGAAGCTTTCTTT. Protein product: CSVVRGRYTEAFF.

This chain connects TRBV9 to TRBJ2-1; TRBD1 matches 7 bases. Trimming cost V 4 bases and J 6 bases; bases outside gene matches: 7. CDR1 is SGDLS, CDR2 YYNGEE, per germline. The CDR3 has 14 amino acids. CDR3 amino acids: CASSSRQGGNEQFF. CDR3 DNA: TGTGCCAGCAGCTCGAGACAGGGTGGCAATGAGCAGTTCTTC. The entire variable domain, with the rest obtained from reference TRBV9 and TRBJ2-1, is as follows: DSGVTQTPKHLITATGQRVTLRCSPRSGDLSVYWYQQSLDQGLQFLIQYYNGEERAKGNILERFSAQQFPDLHSELNLSSLELGDSALYFCASSSRQGGNEQFFGPGTRLTVL.

This chain connects TRBV19 to TRBJ1-5; D possibly corresponds to TRBD1 (5 bases). The CDR3 consists of 15 residues. Germline assignment: CDR1 LNHDA and CDR2 SQIVND (reference sequence). The V and J ends lost 3 bases and 0 bases respectively, with 9 bases between them. The CDR3 sequence: CASSIPGGSNQPQHF. The DNA of the CDR3 is TGTGCCAGTAGTATCCCCGGGGGTAGCAATCAGCCCCAGCATTTT.

This chain links TRBV19 with TRBJ2-7; unclear D gene. CDR3 length equals 16 residues. The germline V and J ends were trimmed by 3 bases and 0 bases, with 15 bases remaining between them. CDR1 and CDR2 (germline): LNHDA, SQIVND (reference sequence). The CDR3 loop reads CASSIATHLSSYEQYF. CDR3 DNA sequence: TGTGCCAGTAGTATTGCCACTCACCTAAGCTCCTACGAGCAGTACTTC.

The V gene is TRBV7-9, the J gene TRBJ1-2; D uncertain. Germline CDR1 is SEHNR and CDR2 is FQNEAQ (reference sequence). V dropped 5 bases and J dropped 8 bases, with 15 bases sitting between them. The CDR3 runs 13 residues. The CDR3 coding sequence is TGTGCCAGCAGCCCTACGGGGAGCATGGGCTACACCTTC. This encodes CASSPTGSMGYTF.

The V gene is TRBV9, the J gene TRBJ1-1; D uncertain. V was cut by 0 bases and J by 4 bases, with 7 bases left in between. This CDR3 contains 13 residues. From germline, CDR1 is SGDLS and CDR2 YYNGEE. Here the CDR3 DNA reads TGTGCCAGCAGCGTAGGTGTGAGCACTGAAGCTTTCTTT. This sequence encodes CASSVGVSTEAFF.

V and J are TRBV19 and TRBJ1-1; 10 bases match TRBD1. The trim removed 6 bases at V and 2 bases at J, leaving 15 bases unmatched. This CDR3 has 18 residues. In germline, CDR1 is LNHDA, CDR2 SQIVND (reference sequence). Here the CDR3 reads CASSRIKGQGGSNTEAFF. The CDR3 DNA sequence: TGTGCCAGTAGCAGAATCAAAGGACAGGGGGGCAGTAACACTGAAGCTTTCTTT.

The chain uses TRBV30 and TRBJ2-1; D possibly corresponds to TRBD2 (6 bases). Between the trimmed V and J ends, which lost 3 bases and 1 base, there was a span of 13 bases. This CDR3 comprises 15 residues. Germline V gives CDR1 GTSNPN, CDR2 SVGIG (reference sequence). CDR3 sequence (DNA): TGTGCCTGGAGATTTTCCGGGACTTCCTACAATGAGCAGTTCTTC. Translated, it gives CAWRFSGTSYNEQFF.

CDR3 sequence: CASSSTQGNTEAFF. The CDR3 DNA follows: TGTGCCAGCAGTTCGACACAGGGGAACACTGAAGCTTTCTTT. The chain employs TRBV27 and TRBJ1-1; a possible D gene is TRBD1 (6 bases). The CDR3 length is 14 residues. Trimming stripped 4 bases from V and 1 base from J, with 10 bases between. Germline CDR1 is MNHEY and CDR2 is SMNVEV (reference sequence).

The chain links TRBV3-1 (or the pseudogene TRBV3-2) to TRBJ1-1; TRBD1 aligns across 7 bases. V shed 1 base and J 4 bases; nucleotides not matched to a gene: 9. The CDR3 spans 16 residues. Looked up from germline, CDR1 is LGHDT and CDR2 is YNNKEL (reference sequence). The CDR3 spells CASSQVRAGGSTEAFF. In nucleotides, the CDR3 is TGTGCCAGCAGCCAAGTTCGGGCAGGGGGGAGCACTGAAGCTTTCTTT.

This chain links TRBV29-1 with TRBJ1-1; the D gene is possibly TRBD1 (6 bases). CDR1 is SQVTM, CDR2 ANQGSEA, per germline. The V end was cut by 6 bases, the J end by 6 bases, with 23 bases between. The CDR3 is 15 amino acids. DNA for the CDR3: TGCAGCGTGTCCGTGATCCAGGGGTTAACCGCTGAAGCTTTCTTT. Amino acids: CSVSVIQGLTAEAFF.